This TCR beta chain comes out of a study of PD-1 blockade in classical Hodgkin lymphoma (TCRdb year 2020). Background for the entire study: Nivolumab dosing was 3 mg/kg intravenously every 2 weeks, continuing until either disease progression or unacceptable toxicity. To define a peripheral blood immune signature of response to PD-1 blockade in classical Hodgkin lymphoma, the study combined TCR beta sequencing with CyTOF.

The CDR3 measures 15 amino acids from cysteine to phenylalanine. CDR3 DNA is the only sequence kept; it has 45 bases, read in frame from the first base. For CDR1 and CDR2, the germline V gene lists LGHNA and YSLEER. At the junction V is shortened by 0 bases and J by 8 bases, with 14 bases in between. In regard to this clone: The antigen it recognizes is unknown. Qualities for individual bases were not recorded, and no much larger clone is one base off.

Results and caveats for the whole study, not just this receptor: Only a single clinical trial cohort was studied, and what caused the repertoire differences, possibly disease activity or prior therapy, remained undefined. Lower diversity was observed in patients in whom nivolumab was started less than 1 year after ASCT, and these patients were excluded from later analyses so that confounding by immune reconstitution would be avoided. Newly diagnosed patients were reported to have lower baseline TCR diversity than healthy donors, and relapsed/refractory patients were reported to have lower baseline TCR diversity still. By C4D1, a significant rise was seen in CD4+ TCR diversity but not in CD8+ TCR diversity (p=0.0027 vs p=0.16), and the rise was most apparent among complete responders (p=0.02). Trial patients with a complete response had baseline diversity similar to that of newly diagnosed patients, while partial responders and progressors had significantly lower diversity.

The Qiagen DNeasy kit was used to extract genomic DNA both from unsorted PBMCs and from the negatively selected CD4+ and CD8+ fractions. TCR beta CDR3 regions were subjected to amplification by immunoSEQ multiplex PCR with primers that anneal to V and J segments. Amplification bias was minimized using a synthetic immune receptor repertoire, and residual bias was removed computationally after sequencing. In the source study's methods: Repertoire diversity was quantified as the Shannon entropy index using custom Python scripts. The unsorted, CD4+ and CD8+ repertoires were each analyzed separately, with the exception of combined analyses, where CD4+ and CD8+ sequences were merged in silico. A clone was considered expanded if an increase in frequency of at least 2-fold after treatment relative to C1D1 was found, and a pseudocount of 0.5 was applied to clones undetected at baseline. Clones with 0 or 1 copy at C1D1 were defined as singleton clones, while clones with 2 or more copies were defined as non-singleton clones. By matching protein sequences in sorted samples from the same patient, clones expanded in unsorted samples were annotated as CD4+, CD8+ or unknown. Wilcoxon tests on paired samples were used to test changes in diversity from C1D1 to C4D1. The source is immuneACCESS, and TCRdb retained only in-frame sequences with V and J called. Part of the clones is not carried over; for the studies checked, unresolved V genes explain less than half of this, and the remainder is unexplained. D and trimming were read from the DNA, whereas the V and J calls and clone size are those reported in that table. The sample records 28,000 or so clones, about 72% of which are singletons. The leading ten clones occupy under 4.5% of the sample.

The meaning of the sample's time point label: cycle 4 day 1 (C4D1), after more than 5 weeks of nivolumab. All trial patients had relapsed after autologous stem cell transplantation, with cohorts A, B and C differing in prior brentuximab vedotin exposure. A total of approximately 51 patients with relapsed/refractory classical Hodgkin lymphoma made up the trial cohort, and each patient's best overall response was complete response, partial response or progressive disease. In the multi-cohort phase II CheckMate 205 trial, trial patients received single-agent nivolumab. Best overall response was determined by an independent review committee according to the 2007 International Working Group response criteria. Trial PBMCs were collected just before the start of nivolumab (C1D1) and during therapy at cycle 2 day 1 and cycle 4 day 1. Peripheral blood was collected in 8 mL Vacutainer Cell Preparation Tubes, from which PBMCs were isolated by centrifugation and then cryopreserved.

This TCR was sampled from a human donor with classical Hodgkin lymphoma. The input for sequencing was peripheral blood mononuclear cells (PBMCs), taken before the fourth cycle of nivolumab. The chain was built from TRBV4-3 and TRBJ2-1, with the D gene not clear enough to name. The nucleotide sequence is TGCGCCAGCAGCCAAGATCTATTGGAGCGCTATGAGCAGTTCTTC. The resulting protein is CASSQDLLERYEQFF.